The entry below gives a single T cell receptor beta chain sequence along with its context. CDR3 length equals 13 residues. The ends lost 7 bases at V and 1 base at J; junction bases unmatched: 3. Germline CDR1 MNHEY, CDR2 SVGAGI. The data were produced by immunoSEQ multiplex PCR, yet TCRdb's version contains in-frame clones alone and is incomplete. The sample carries roughly 42,000 clones, about 88% recorded once. The source of the sample is a study of T cell changes during pregnancy in multiple sclerosis. Sequencing used CD4+ T cells from peripheral blood mononuclear cells, obtained in the second trimester of pregnancy. The sequence came from a female donor with multiple sclerosis, enrolled in a pregnancy study. The V and J genes are TRBV6-5 and TRBJ2-7, with 8 nucleotides matching TRBD2. The CDR3 nucleotides are TGTGCCAGCATTAGCGGGAAGTCCTACGAGCAGTACTTC. Protein sequence: CASISGKSYEQYF.